This T cell receptor (beta chain) was obtained from a study of cytomegalovirus exposure and HLA in healthy donors. Across the study: HLA-typed donors were the source of tens of millions of unique TCRs held in an early data release.

Regarding the study as a whole: The HLA-A and HLA-B alleles of most subjects were reportedly predicted accurately from TCR beta sequences. In a later analysis, at a false discovery rate of 0.05, approximately 18,000 TCR beta sequences were associated with HLA alleles.

A few counts support this clone. Its antigen is not identified. V was clipped by 5 bases and J by 4 bases, with 13 bases between them. From germline, CDR1 is SGHNT and CDR2 YYREEE (reference sequence). The CDR3 is made up of 15 amino acids. The primer mix had 60 Vbeta and 13 Jbeta primers. TCRdb's table, derived via immunoSEQ multiplex PCR, lists solely in-frame clones and lacks some. This table holds 80,000 to 95,000 clones, 80% to 90% found once. This clonotype originated in a young woman in good health and CMV-seropositive. Sequencing was done on a sample of PBMCs. The chain couples TRBV5-4 to TRBJ2-6, with D maybe TRBD1 (6 bases). The CDR3 protein is CASRDAGAGANVLTF. In DNA, the CDR3 is TGTGCCAGCAGGGATGCAGGGGCCGGGGCCAACGTCCTGACTTTC.